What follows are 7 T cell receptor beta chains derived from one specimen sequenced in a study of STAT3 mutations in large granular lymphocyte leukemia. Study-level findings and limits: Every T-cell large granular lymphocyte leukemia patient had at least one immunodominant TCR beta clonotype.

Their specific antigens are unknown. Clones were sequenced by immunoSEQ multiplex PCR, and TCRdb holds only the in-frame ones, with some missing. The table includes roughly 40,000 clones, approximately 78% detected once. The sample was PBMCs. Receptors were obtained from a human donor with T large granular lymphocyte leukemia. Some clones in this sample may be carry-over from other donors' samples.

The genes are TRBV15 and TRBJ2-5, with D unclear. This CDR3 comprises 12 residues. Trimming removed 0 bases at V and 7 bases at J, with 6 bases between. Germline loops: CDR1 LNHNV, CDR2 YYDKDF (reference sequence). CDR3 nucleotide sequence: TGTGCCACCAGCAGAGATCGGCGGACCCAGTACTTC. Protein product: CATSRDRRTQYF.

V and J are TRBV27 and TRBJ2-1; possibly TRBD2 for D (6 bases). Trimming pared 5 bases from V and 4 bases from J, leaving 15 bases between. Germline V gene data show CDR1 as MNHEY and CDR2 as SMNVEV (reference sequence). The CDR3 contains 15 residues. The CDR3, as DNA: TGTGCCAGCAGTCCAGCCGGGGGACCTTACAATGAGCAGTTCTTC. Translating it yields CASSPAGGPYNEQFF.

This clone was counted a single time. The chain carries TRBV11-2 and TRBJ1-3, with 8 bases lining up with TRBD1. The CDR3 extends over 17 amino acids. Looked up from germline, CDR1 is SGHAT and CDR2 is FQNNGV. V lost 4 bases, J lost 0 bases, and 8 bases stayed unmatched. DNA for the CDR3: TGTGCCAGCAGCTCAGGACAGGGCTTATTCTCTGGAAACACCATATATTTT. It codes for CASSSGQGLFSGNTIYF.

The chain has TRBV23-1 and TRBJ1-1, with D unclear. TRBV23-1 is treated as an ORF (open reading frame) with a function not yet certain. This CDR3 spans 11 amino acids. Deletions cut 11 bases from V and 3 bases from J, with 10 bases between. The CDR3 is CARNPDTEAFF. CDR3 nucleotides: TGCGCCCGTAATCCGGACACTGAAGCTTTCTTT.

CDR3 loop: CASSQLLGVQETQYF. CDR3 DNA sequence: TGTGCCAGCAGCCAATTACTAGGAGTACAAGAGACCCAGTACTTC. The V call is TRBV14, the J call TRBJ2-5; possibly TRBD2 for D (5 bases). Trimming shortened V by 2 bases and J by 2 bases, and 12 bases separated the two germline ends. This CDR3 region has 15 residues. Germline-derived CDR1 and CDR2 are SGHDN and FVKESK.

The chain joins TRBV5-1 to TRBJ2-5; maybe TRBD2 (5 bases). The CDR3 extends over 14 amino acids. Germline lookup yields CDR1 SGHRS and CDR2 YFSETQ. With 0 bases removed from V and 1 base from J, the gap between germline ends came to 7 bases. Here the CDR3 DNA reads TGCGCCAGCAGCTTGGGGGGAGCCCAAGAGACCCAGTACTTC. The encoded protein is CASSLGGAQETQYF.

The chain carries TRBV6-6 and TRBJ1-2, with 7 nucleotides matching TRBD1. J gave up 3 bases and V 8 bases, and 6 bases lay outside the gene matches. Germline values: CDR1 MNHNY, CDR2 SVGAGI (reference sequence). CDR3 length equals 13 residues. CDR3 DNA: TGTGCCAGCTCTGGGGACAGTTACTATGGCTACACCTTC. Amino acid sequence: CASSGDSYYGYTF.